Ten or more counts support the clone carrying this T cell receptor (beta chain). As yet, its antigen is unknown. In TCRdb, the reads were re-called with MiXCR into one record per CDR3 protein. In the table there are some 300,000 distinct CDR3 sequences, roughly 9.3% of which are singletons. The sample is drawn from a study of T cell repertoires in cytomegalovirus infection. Across the whole study: A matching HLA type, together with CMV infection, was signaled by public TCR beta signatures.

General observations from the study: HLA-C-restricted CMV-specific TCR beta clonotypes prevailed in the ex vivo response.

With 2 bases clipped from V and 7 bases from J, the junction kept 6 bases outside the gene matches. This CDR3 spans 16 amino acids. Germline V gives CDR1 SGHVS, CDR2 FNYEAQ. This clonotype originated in a human donor in good health (CMV status not recorded). Some clones in this sample may be carry-over from other donors' samples. The chain joins TRBV7-6 to TRBJ2-1, with TRBD2 matching over 12 bases. Sequenced sample: PBMCs. The CDR3 sequence is CASSLTSSGGANEQFF. In DNA, the CDR3 is TGTGCCAGCAGCTTAACGTCTAGCGGGGGGGCAAATGAGCAGTTCTTC.